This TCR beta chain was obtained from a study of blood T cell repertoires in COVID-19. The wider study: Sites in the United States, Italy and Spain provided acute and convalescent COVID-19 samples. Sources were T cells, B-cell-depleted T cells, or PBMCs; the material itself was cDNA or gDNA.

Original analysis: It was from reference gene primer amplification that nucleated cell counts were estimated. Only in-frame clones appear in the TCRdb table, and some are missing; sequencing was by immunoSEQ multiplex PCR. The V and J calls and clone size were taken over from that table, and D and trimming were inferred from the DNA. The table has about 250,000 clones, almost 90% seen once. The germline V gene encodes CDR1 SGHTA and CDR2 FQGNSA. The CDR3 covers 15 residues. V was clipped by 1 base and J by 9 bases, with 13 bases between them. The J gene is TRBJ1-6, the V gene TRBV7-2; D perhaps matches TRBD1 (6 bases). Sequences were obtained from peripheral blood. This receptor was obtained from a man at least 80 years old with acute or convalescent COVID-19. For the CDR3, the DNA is TGTGCCAGCAGCTTAGGGGGGCAGGGCTCTTCACCCCTCCACTTT. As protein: CASSLGGQGSSPLHF.